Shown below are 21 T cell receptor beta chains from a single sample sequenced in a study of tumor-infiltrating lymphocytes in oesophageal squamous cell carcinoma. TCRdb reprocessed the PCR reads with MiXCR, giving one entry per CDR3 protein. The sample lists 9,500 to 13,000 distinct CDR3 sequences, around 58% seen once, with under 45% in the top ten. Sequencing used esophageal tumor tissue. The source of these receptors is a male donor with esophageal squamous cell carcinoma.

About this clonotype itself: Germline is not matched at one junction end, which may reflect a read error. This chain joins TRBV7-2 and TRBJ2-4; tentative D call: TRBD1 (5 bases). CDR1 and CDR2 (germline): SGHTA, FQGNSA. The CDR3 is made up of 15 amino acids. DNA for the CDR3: TGTGCCAGCAGCGATACAACAGGCGGTAATTCACCCCTCCACTTC. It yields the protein CASSDTTGGNSPLHF.

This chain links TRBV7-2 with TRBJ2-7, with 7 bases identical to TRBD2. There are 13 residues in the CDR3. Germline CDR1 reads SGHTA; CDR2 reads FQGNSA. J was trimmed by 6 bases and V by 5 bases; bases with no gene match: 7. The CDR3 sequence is CASSAVGGGEQYF. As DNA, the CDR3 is TGTGCCAGCAGCGCTGTTGGGGGGGGCGAGCAGTACTTC. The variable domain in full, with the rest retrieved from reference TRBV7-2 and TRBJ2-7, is GAGVSQSPSNKVTEKGKDVELRCDPISGHTALYWYRQSLGQGLEFLIYFQGNSAPDKSGLPSDRFSAERTGGSVSTLTIQRTQQEDSAVYLCASSAVGGGEQYFGPGTRLTVT.

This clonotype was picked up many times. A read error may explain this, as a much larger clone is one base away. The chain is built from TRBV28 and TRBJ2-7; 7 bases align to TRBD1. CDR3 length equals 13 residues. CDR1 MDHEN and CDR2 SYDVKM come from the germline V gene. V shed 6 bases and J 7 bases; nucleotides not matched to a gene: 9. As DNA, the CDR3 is TGTGCCAGCAGGCGAACAGGGGTCAATGAGCAGTACTTC. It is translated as CASRRTGVNEQYF. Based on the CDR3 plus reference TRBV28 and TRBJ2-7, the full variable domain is DVKVTQSSRYLVKRTGEKVFLECVQDMDHENMFWYRQDPGLGLRLIYFSYDVKMKEKGDIPEGYSVSREKKERFSLILESASTNQTSMYLCASRRTGVNEQYFGPGTRLTVT.

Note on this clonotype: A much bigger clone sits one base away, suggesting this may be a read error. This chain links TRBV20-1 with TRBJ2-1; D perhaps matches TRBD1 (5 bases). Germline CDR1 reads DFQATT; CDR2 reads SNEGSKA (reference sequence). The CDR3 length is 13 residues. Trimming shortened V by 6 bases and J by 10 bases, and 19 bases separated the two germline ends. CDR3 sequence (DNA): TGCAGTGCCCAAGGACAAAAAGCCTACGAGCAGTTCTTC. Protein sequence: CSAQGQKAYEQFF.

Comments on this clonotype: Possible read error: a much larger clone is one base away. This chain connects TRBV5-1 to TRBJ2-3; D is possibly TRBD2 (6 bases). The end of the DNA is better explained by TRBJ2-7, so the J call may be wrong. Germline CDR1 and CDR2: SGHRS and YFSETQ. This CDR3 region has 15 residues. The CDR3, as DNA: TGCGCCAGCAGCCTCGGGGGACTTAACTACAATGAGCAGTACTTC. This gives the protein CASSLGGLNYNEQYF.

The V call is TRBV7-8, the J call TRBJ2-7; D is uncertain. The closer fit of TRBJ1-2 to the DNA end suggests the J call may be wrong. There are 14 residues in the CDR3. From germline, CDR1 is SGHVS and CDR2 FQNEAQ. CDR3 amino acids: CASSLELGRSGYTF. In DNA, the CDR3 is TGTGCCAGCAGCTTAGAGCTCGGGAGGAGTGGCTACACCTTC.

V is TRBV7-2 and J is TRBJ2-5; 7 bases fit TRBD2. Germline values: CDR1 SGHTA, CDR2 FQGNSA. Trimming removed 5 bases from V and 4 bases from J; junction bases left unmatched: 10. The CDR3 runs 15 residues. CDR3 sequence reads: CASSHPSWEGETQYF. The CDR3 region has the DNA TGTGCCAGCAGCCACCCCTCTTGGGAGGGAGAGACCCAGTACTTC.

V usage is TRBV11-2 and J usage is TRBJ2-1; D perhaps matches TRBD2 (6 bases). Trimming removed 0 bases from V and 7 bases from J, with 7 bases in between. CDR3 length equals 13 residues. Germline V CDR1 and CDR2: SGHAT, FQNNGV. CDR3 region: CASSLELANEQFF. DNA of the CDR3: TGTGCCAGCAGCTTAGAACTAGCAAATGAGCAGTTCTTC.

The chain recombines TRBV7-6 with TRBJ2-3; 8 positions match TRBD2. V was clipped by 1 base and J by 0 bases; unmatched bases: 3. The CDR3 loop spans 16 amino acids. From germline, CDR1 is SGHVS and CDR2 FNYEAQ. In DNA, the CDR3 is TGTGCCAGCAGCTTAGGCGCGGGGGGAAGCACAGATACGCAGTATTTT. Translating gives CASSLGAGGSTDTQYF.

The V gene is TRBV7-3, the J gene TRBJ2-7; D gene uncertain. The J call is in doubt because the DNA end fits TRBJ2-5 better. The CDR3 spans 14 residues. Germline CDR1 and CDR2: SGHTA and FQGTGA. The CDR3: CARMSKASRETQYF. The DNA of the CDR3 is TGTGCCCGAATGAGCAAGGCGAGTAGGGAGACCCAGTACTTC.

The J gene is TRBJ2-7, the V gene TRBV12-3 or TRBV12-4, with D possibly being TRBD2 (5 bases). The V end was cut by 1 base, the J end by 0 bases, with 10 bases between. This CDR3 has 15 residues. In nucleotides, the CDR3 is TGTGCCAGCAGTTTAGGCGGAGGTCTCTCCTACGAGCAGTACTTC. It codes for CASSLGGGLSYEQYF.

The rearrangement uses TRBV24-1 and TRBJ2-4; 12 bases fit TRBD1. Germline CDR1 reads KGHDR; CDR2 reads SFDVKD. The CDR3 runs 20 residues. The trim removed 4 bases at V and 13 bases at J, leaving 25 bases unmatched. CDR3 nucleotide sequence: TGTGCCACCAGTGACCCCGGGACAGGGGGCGCGATTGGCTCCTACAATGAGCAGTACTTC. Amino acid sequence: CATSDPGTGGAIGSYNEQYF.

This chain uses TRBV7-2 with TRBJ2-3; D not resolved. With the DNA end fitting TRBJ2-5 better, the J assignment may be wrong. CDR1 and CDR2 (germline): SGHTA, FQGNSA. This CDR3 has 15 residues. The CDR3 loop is CASSLEGLGAQTQYF. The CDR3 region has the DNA TGTGCCAGCAGCTTAGAAGGGTTAGGTGCGCAGACCCAGTACTTC.

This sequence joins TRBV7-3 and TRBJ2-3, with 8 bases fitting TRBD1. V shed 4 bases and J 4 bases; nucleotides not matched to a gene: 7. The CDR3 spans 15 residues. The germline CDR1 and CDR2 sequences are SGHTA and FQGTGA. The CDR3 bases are TGTGCCAGCAGCTCCGCCCAGGGGGCCGCAGATACGCAGTATTTT. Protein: CASSSAQGAADTQYF.

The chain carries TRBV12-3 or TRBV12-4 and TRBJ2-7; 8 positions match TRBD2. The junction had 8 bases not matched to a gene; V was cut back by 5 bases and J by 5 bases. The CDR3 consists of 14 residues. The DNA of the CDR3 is TGTGCCAGCAGTAAACCGGGAGGGAGAGACGAGCAGTACTTC. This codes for CASSKPGGRDEQYF.

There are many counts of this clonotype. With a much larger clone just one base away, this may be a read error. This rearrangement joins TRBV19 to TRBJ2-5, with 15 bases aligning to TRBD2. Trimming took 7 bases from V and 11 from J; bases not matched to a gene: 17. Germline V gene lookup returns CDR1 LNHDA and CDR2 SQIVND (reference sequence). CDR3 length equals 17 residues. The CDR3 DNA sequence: TGTGCCAGTAATGAATGGGGACTAGCGGGAGGATGGAATGAGCAGTACTTC. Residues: CASNEWGLAGGWNEQYF.

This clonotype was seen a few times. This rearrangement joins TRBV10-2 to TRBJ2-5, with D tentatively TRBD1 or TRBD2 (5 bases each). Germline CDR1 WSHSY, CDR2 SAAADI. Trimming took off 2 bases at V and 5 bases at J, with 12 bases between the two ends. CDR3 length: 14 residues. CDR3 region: CASSEIGGVETQYF. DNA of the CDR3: TGCGCCAGCAGTGAGATTGGGGGAGTGGAGACCCAGTACTTC.

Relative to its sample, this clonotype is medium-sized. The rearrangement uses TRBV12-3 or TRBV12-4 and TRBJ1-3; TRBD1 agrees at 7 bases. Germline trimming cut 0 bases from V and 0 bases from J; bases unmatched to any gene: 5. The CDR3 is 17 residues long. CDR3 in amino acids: CASSLALTGNSGNTIYF. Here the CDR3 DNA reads TGTGCCAGCAGTTTAGCCCTGACAGGGAACTCTGGAAACACCATATATTTT.

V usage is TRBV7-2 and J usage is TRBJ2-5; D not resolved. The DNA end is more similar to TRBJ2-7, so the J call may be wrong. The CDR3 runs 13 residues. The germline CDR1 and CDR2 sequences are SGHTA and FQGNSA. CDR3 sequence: CASNPGRSYEQYF. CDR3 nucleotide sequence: TGTGCCAGCAACCCCGGACGGTCCTACGAGCAGTACTTC.

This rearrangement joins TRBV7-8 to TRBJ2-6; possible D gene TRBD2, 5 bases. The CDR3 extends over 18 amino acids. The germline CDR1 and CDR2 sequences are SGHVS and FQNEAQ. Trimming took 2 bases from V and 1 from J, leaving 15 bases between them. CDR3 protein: CASSLRGLDFSGANVLTF. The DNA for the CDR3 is TGTGCCAGCAGCTTACGAGGGCTGGATTTTTCTGGGGCCAACGTCCTGACTTTC.

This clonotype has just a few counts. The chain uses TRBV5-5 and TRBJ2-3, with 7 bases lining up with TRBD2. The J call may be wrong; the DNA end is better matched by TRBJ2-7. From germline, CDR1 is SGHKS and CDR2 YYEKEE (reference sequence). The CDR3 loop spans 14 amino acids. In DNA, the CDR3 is TGTGCCAGCACACCGGAGCTAGCGGACAATGAGCAGTACTTC. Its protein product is CASTPELADNEQYF.